The 26 T cell receptor beta chains listed next were all sequenced from one sample in a study of blood T cell repertoires in COVID-19. Data came from immunoSEQ multiplex PCR; TCRdb stores just in-frame clones and leaves some out. This table has around 380,000 clones, around 87% appearing once. Source material: PBMCs or T cells enriched from blood (not recorded which). Receptors were obtained from a man in his thirties or forties who had recovered from COVID-19.

The V call is TRBV19, the J call TRBJ2-6, with a tentative D call TRBD1 (6 bases). Trimming took 7 bases from V and 4 from J, leaving 8 bases between them. CDR1 is LNHDA, CDR2 SQIVND, per germline (reference sequence). This CDR3 comprises 13 residues. CDR3 sequence reads: CASTGQGANVLTF. CDR3 in DNA: TGTGCCAGTACTGGACAGGGGGCCAACGTCCTGACTTTC.

This clone was picked up one time. The chain uses TRBV6-5 and TRBJ2-2, with TRBD1 as a possible D gene (6 bases). The CDR3 runs 12 residues. V lost 10 bases and J 8 bases, leaving 14 bases between the germline ends. Germline V CDR1 and CDR2: MNHEY, SVGAGI. CDR3 bases: TGTGCCACCTTTTCAGGGGTGGGGGAGCTGTTTTTT. It translates to CATFSGVGELFF.

This clone appeared once. The chain has TRBV19 and TRBJ1-2, with 10 bases fitting TRBD1. After removal of 8 bases from V and 0 bases from J, the junction contained 9 bases not matched to a gene. CDR3 length equals 16 residues. Germline V gene lookup returns CDR1 LNHDA and CDR2 SQIVND (reference sequence). CDR3 sequence reads: CASATAGTGANYGYTF. Written as DNA, the CDR3 is TGTGCCAGTGCGACTGCCGGGACAGGGGCTAACTATGGCTACACCTTC.

The J gene is TRBJ2-7, the V gene TRBV14; no definite D call. With 4 bases removed from V and 1 base from J, the gap between germline ends came to 8 bases. The CDR3 extends over 13 amino acids. The germline V gene encodes CDR1 SGHDN and CDR2 FVKESK. CDR3 residues: CASSLYLSYEQYF. The CDR3, as DNA: TGTGCCAGCAGCCTCTACCTATCCTACGAGCAGTACTTC. The full variable domain, completed using reference TRBV14 and TRBJ2-7, is EAGVTQFPSHSVIEKGQTVTLRCDPISGHDNLYWYRRVMGKEIKFLLHFVKESKQDESGMPNNRFLAERTGGTYSTLKVQPAELEDSGVYFCASSLYLSYEQYFGPGTRLTVT.

The rearrangement uses TRBV15 and TRBJ1-2, with D possibly TRBD1 on 5 matching bases. V lost 3 bases and J 0 bases, leaving 11 bases between the germline ends. Per germline, CDR1 LNHNV and CDR2 YYDKDF (reference sequence). CDR3 size: 15 residues. The CDR3 DNA is TGTGCCACCAGCAGGGGGGGAGAGCCTAACTATGGCTACACCTTC. This sequence encodes CATSRGGEPNYGYTF.

The V and J genes are TRBV7-2 and TRBJ2-5; D is uncertain. The length of the CDR3 is 11 residues. In germline, CDR1 is SGHTA, CDR2 FQGNSA. V lost 4 bases and J 4 bases, leaving 4 bases between the germline ends. The CDR3 nucleotides read TGTGCCAGCAGCTCGCGAGAGACCCAGTACTTC. This encodes CASSSRETQYF.

The chain recombines TRBV7-9 with TRBJ1-1; D may be TRBD1 (6 bases). The germline V gene encodes CDR1 SEHNR and CDR2 FQNEAQ (reference sequence). V was trimmed by 8 bases and J by 8 bases, leaving 9 bases between them. The CDR3 is 10 residues long. For the CDR3, the DNA is TGTGCCAGCTCAGGGGCCGAAGCTTTCTTT. Its translation is CASSGAEAFF.

Only a few counts were recorded for this clone. This rearrangement joins TRBV9 to TRBJ2-6, with D possibly TRBD1 on 6 matching bases. Germline loops: CDR1 SGDLS, CDR2 YYNGEE. The ends were cut back, 2 bases at V and 4 bases at J, with 13 bases in the middle. This CDR3 has 16 amino acids. The CDR3 region has the DNA TGTGCCAGCAGCGTGCCCAGGGGAGCGGGGGCCAACGTCCTGACTTTC. This sequence encodes CASSVPRGAGANVLTF.

The chain combines TRBV29-1 with TRBJ1-2, with 8 bases that match TRBD1. The CDR3 contains 11 residues. The germline CDR1 and CDR2 sequences are SQVTM and ANQGSEA. The trim removed 4 bases at V and 8 bases at J, leaving 3 bases unmatched. The CDR3 coding sequence is TGCAGCGTTGGGACAGGGAAAGGCTACACCTTC. It yields the protein CSVGTGKGYTF.

The chain carries TRBV10-2 and TRBJ2-2, with D possibly matching TRBD1 (5 bases). The CDR3 contains 14 residues. Germline V gene lookup returns CDR1 WSHSY and CDR2 SAAADI. Trimming removed 6 bases from V and 1 base from J, with 9 bases in between. The CDR3 coding sequence is TGCGCCAGCAGGGATACAGGGAACACCGGGGAGCTGTTTTTT. Encoded protein: CASRDTGNTGELFF.

V usage is TRBV7-2 and J usage is TRBJ2-2, with 7 nucleotides matching TRBD1. The germline gives CDR1 SGHTA, CDR2 FQGNSA. The CDR3 length is 17 residues. V lost 1 base, J lost 5 bases, and 10 bases stayed unmatched. For the CDR3, the DNA is TGTGCCAGCAGCTTAGGGGCCACAGGGGCAAGGACCGGGGAGCTGTTTTTT. As protein: CASSLGATGARTGELFF.

V usage is TRBV29-1 and J usage is TRBJ1-1, with TRBD1 matching over 11 bases. V lost 6 bases and J lost 6; bases outside the gene matches: 3. Germline values: CDR1 SQVTM, CDR2 ANQGSEA. The CDR3 is made up of 12 amino acids. The CDR3 DNA follows: TGCAGCGTCGGACAGGGGGCCTCTGAAGCTTTCTTT. Translation: CSVGQGASEAFF.

The chain joins TRBV6-6 to TRBJ1-1; D is unclear. V lost 3 bases and J 4 bases, leaving 9 bases between the germline ends. The CDR3 is made up of 13 amino acids. The germline CDR1 and CDR2 sequences are MNHNY and SVGAGI (reference sequence). CDR3 coding DNA: TGTGCCAGCAGTTATCCAGGAGGCACTGAAGCTTTCTTT. It yields the protein CASSYPGGTEAFF.

The sample holds a few counts of this clone. The chain joins TRBV27 to TRBJ1-6, with a possible D match to TRBD1 (5 bases). CDR1 MNHEY and CDR2 SMNVEV come from the germline V gene (reference sequence). The V and J ends lost 0 bases and 4 bases respectively, with 10 bases between them. The CDR3 sequence is 16 residues long. The CDR3 loop reads CASSLSGRQYNSPLHF. CDR3 nucleotide sequence: TGTGCCAGCAGTTTATCAGGGCGACAGTATAATTCACCCCTCCACTTT.

This clone showed up just a few times. The chain carries TRBV29-1 and TRBJ1-1; possibly TRBD1 for D (5 bases). This CDR3 contains 15 residues. CDR1 is SQVTM and CDR2 is ANQGSEA in the germline V gene. V was pared by 1 base and J by 9 bases, with 21 bases between. CDR3: CSVEGVQATIKKAFF. CDR3 DNA: TGCAGCGTTGAAGGCGTACAGGCAACAATCAAAAAAGCTTTCTTT.

The V and J genes are TRBV12-3 or TRBV12-4 and TRBJ1-1; unclear D gene. Trimming cost V 3 bases and J 4 bases, with 6 bases left between them. The CDR3 runs to 12 residues. The CDR3 DNA follows: TGTGCCAGCAGTTTTAGAACCACTGAAGCTTTCTTT. Translation: CASSFRTTEAFF.

The chain carries TRBV9 and TRBJ2-5, with D possibly matching TRBD1 (6 bases). The germline gives CDR1 SGDLS, CDR2 YYNGEE. The length of the CDR3 is 16 residues. Trimming took 4 bases from V and 5 from J, leaving 21 bases between them. The chain's CDR3 is CASSPRQVGASETQYF. In DNA form, the CDR3 reads TGTGCCAGCAGCCCGAGACAGGTTGGGGCGTCGGAGACCCAGTACTTC.

A note on this clone: The sample has other DNA sequences that encode this CDR3 too. The rearrangement joins TRBV12-3 or TRBV12-4 to TRBJ1-6, with 9 bases matching TRBD1. The junction had 1 base not matched to a gene; V was cut back by 6 bases and J by 7 bases. The CDR3 has 13 amino acids. The CDR3 sequence: CASSDRGNSPLHF. DNA of the CDR3: TGTGCCAGCAGCGACAGGGGGAATTCACCCCTCCACTTT.

The chain employs TRBV19 and TRBJ2-7; possibly TRBD1 for D (8 bases). The CDR3 consists of 15 residues. V lost 10 bases to trimming and J lost 0 bases, with 19 bases between them. The germline CDR1 and CDR2 sequences are LNHDA and SQIVND (reference sequence). CDR3 loop: CATGQGLADSYEQYF. CDR3 sequence (DNA): TGTGCCACTGGACAGGGCCTAGCGGACTCCTACGAGCAGTACTTC. Full variable domain (outside the CDR3, taken from reference TRBV19 and TRBJ2-7): DGGITQSPKYLFRKEGQNVTLSCEQNLNHDAMYWYRQDPGQGLRLIYYSQIVNDFQKGDIAEGYSVSREKKESFPLTVTSAQKNPTAFYLCATGQGLADSYEQYFGPGTRLTVT.

V gene TRBV30 combines with J gene TRBJ1-1; D ambiguous. This CDR3 comprises 15 residues. The V gene lost 4 bases and the J gene lost 1 base, with 16 bases spanning the gap. Germline-derived CDR1 and CDR2 are GTSNPN and SVGIG (reference sequence). This CDR3 is CAWTLGVRPNTEAFF. CDR3 DNA: TGTGCCTGGACCCTCGGGGTACGTCCGAACACTGAAGCTTTCTTT.

This clone was seen a few times. The rearrangement joins TRBV7-2 to TRBJ2-5; 8 bases match TRBD2. Germline CDR1 and CDR2: SGHTA and FQGNSA. The trim removed 5 bases at V and 5 bases at J, leaving 10 bases unmatched. This CDR3 spans 15 amino acids. The CDR3 reads CASSAAGGRVETQYF. DNA of the CDR3: TGTGCCAGCAGCGCCGCGGGGGGCCGGGTGGAGACCCAGTACTTC.

The chain links TRBV29-1 to TRBJ2-3, with D unclear. CDR3 length: 12 amino acids. Germline values: CDR1 SQVTM, CDR2 ANQGSEA. With 4 bases removed from V and 6 bases from J, the gap between germline ends came to 11 bases. CDR3 DNA: TGCAGCGTTGCTCTCGGGTCCGATACGCAGTATTTT. Translating it yields CSVALGSDTQYF.

The V call is TRBV6-5, the J call TRBJ1-2; 9 bases align to TRBD1. Trimming took 6 bases from V and 5 from J; bases not matched to a gene: 4. The CDR3 loop spans 13 amino acids. Germline CDR1 reads MNHEY; CDR2 reads SVGAGI. DNA for the CDR3: TGTGCCAGCAGGTCCGGGACAGGGTATGGCTACACCTTC. Translating it yields CASRSGTGYGYTF.

CDR3 bases: TGTGCCAGCAGCTTAGAAAATCAGGATGAAGCTTTCTTT. Residues: CASSLENQDEAFF. The chain joins TRBV7-9 to TRBJ1-1, with no clear D. The CDR3 length is 13 residues. Germline CDR1 SEHNR, CDR2 FQNEAQ (reference sequence). V lost 1 base and J 7 bases, leaving 10 bases between the germline ends.

This chain connects TRBV7-2 to TRBJ2-1; D gene uncertain. There are 14 residues in the CDR3. The germline gives CDR1 SGHTA, CDR2 FQGNSA. Trimming removed 5 bases from V and 4 bases from J, with 12 bases in between. The CDR3 DNA is TGTGCCAGCAGCCACACTGGGCCGTACAATGAGCAGTTCTTC. The encoded protein is CASSHTGPYNEQFF.

The gene calls are TRBV12-3 or TRBV12-4 and TRBJ2-5; a weak D match, TRBD2 (5 bases). CDR3 length: 13 residues. Trimming took 2 bases from V and 5 from J, leaving 9 bases between them. The CDR3 DNA follows: TGTGCCAGCAGTTTATACGTAGCGGAGACCCAGTACTTC. Translated: CASSLYVAETQYF.